The 27 T cell receptor beta chains below were found in one sample sequenced in a study of blood T cell repertoires in COVID-19. Clones were read by immunoSEQ multiplex PCR, and TCRdb kept only the in-frame ones, dropping some. Here the sample spans 150,000 to 200,000 clones, more than 85% being singletons. Sample: peripheral blood. The receptors here all came from a woman of 80 years or more in a cohort sampled during active or convalescent COVID-19.

This clone was counted a single time. The CDR3 protein is CASSINEGYTEAFF. As DNA, the CDR3 is TGTGCCAGTAGTATTAACGAGGGATACACTGAAGCTTTCTTT. The chain employs TRBV19 and TRBJ1-1; D unclear. V dropped 3 bases and J dropped 3 bases, with 11 bases sitting between them. Germline V lookup: CDR1 LNHDA, CDR2 SQIVND (reference sequence). This CDR3 region has 14 residues.

This chain uses TRBV30 with TRBJ2-7; 7 nucleotides match TRBD1. CDR3 size: 18 residues. Germline CDR1 and CDR2: GTSNPN and SVGIG (reference sequence). J was trimmed by 0 bases and V by 5 bases; bases with no gene match: 19. The CDR3 region is CAWEPTGTELGSSYEQYF. The CDR3 coding sequence is TGTGCCTGGGAACCTACCGGGACAGAATTAGGGAGCTCCTACGAGCAGTACTTC.

The chain joins TRBV13 to TRBJ2-7, with TRBD1 matching 9 bases. Germline CDR1 and CDR2: PRHDT and FYEKMQ (reference sequence). The V gene end was trimmed by 2 bases and the J gene end by 5 bases; junction bases not matched to a gene: 7. This CDR3 has 15 residues. CDR3 sequence (DNA): TGTGCCAGCAGCTTAAGCGGGACAGGGCGCCACGAGCAGTACTTC. It codes for CASSLSGTGRHEQYF. Together with reference TRBV13 and TRBJ2-7, the CDR3 gives the full variable domain: AAGVIQSPRHLIKEKRETATLKCYPIPRHDTVYWYQQGPGQDPQFLISFYEKMQSDKGSIPDRFSAQQFSDYHSELNMSSLELGDSALYFCASSLSGTGRHEQYFGPGTRLTVT.

The genes are TRBV2 and TRBJ1-6; 7 positions agree with TRBD1. The CDR3 has 16 residues. V trimming: 5 bases; J trimming: 0 bases; junction bases outside the gene matches: 4. Germline V gene sequence: CDR1 SNHLY, CDR2 FYNNEI. The CDR3 nucleotides read TGTGCCAGCAGTTGGGACAGAAGCTCCTATAATTCACCCCTCCACTTT. Translation: CASSWDRSSYNSPLHF.

This clone was seen at least ten times. The chain links TRBV28 to TRBJ1-1; 7 bases are a match to TRBD1. CDR3 size: 15 residues. Germline CDR1 reads MDHEN; CDR2 reads SYDVKM. J was trimmed by 1 base and V by 2 bases; bases with no gene match: 4. CDR3 sequence (DNA): TGTGCCAGCAGTTTAGAACAGGGGAAGAACACTGAAGCTTTCTTT. Protein: CASSLEQGKNTEAFF.

The chain couples TRBV9 to TRBJ1-5, with a possible D match to TRBD1 (5 bases). The germline V gene encodes CDR1 SGDLS and CDR2 YYNGEE. The CDR3 spans 15 residues. Trimming removed 0 bases at V and 3 bases at J, with 10 bases between. The CDR3 DNA follows: TGTGCCAGCAGCGTAGATGGGGACTCCAATCAGCCCCAGCATTTT. As protein: CASSVDGDSNQPQHF. Complete variable domain (other parts from reference TRBV9 and TRBJ1-5): DSGVTQTPKHLITATGQRVTLRCSPRSGDLSVYWYQQSLDQGLQFLIQYYNGEERAKGNILERFSAQQFPDLHSELNLSSLELGDSALYFCASSVDGDSNQPQHFGDGTRLSIL.

In DNA, the CDR3 is TGTGCCAGCAGCTTGGCGTCTAGCCGAAGCTCCTACAATGAGCAGTTCTTC. Amino acids: CASSLASSRSSYNEQFF. V and J are TRBV5-4 and TRBJ2-1; tentatively, D is TRBD2 (5 bases). Between the trimmed V and J ends, which lost 0 bases and 0 bases, there was a span of 13 bases. The germline CDR1 and CDR2 sequences are SGHNT and YYREEE (reference sequence). This CDR3 contains 17 residues.

This chain uses TRBV4-1 with TRBJ2-7; 8 nucleotides align to TRBD1. Germline trimming cut 2 bases from V and 5 bases from J; bases unmatched to any gene: 8. This CDR3 comprises 15 residues. Germline values: CDR1 MGHRA, CDR2 YSYEKL. The CDR3 region has the DNA TGCGCCAGCAGCCAACCGGACAGGGAAATCGACGAGCAGTACTTC. Its translation: CASSQPDREIDEQYF.

The rearrangement uses TRBV4-3 and TRBJ1-1, with D possibly matching TRBD1 (5 bases). The V and J ends lost 0 bases and 0 bases respectively, with 8 bases between them. The CDR3 totals 15 residues. Looked up from germline, CDR1 is LGHNA and CDR2 is YSLEER. DNA for the CDR3: TGCGCCAGCAGCCAAGATCGACAGCTGAACACTGAAGCTTTCTTT. Amino acids: CASSQDRQLNTEAFF.

This clone was detected once. This sequence joins TRBV18 and TRBJ1-1; D possibly corresponds to TRBD1 (5 bases). The V end was cut by 0 bases, the J end by 1 base, with 9 bases between. This CDR3 contains 15 residues. CDR1 and CDR2 from the germline V gene are KGHSH and LQKENI. CDR3 protein: CASSPPAGRNTEAFF. In DNA, the CDR3 is TGTGCCAGCTCACCACCGGCGGGGCGGAACACTGAAGCTTTCTTT.

This clone appeared once. The chain joins TRBV15 to TRBJ1-6, with TRBD1 matching over 8 bases. Germline V CDR1 and CDR2: LNHNV, YYDKDF (reference sequence). J gave up 8 bases and V 1 base, and 4 bases lay outside the gene matches. The CDR3 covers 15 residues. The CDR3 nucleotides read TGTGCCACCAGCAGAGCGGACAGGGCAGATTCACCCCTCCACTTT. Amino acids: CATSRADRADSPLHF.

The chain has TRBV6-5 and TRBJ1-2, with D hard to call. This CDR3 spans 13 amino acids. Trimming stripped 3 bases from V and 5 bases from J, with 10 bases between. Germline-derived CDR1 and CDR2 are MNHEY and SVGAGI. CDR3: CASSYGRVYGYTF. The CDR3 nucleotides read TGTGCCAGCAGTTATGGGCGGGTATATGGCTACACCTTC.

The chain joins TRBV11-2 to TRBJ2-5, with D perhaps matching TRBD1 (5 bases). CDR1 is SGHAT, CDR2 FQNNGV, per germline. The V end lost 1 base, the J end lost 2 bases, and 14 bases lay between the germline ends. CDR3 length: 16 amino acids. This CDR3 is CASSLATTVSQETQYF. DNA for the CDR3: TGTGCCAGCAGCTTAGCAACGACAGTTTCTCAAGAGACCCAGTACTTC.

The V and J genes are TRBV5-4 and TRBJ1-5, with 8 bases identical to TRBD1. The CDR3 consists of 14 residues. In germline, CDR1 is SGHNT, CDR2 YYREEE (reference sequence). V lost 0 bases and J lost 7; bases outside the gene matches: 3. The CDR3 DNA reads as TGTGCCAGCAGCTTGGCAGGGACAGGCCAGCCCCAGCATTTT. Amino acid sequence: CASSLAGTGQPQHF.

This chain joins TRBV27 and TRBJ2-7; D is possibly TRBD2 (5 bases). The germline gives CDR1 MNHEY, CDR2 SMNVEV (reference sequence). Deletions cut 5 bases from V and 4 bases from J, with 12 bases between. The CDR3 consists of 13 residues. The CDR3 protein is CASSNGLGYEQYV. CDR3 DNA sequence: TGTGCCAGCAGTAACGGACTCGGTTACGAGCAGTACGTC.

This clone has a single count. The chain carries TRBV6-5 and TRBJ1-1, with 7 bases identical to TRBD1. The ends lost 6 bases at V and 11 bases at J; junction bases unmatched: 12. This CDR3 has 13 residues. CDR1 MNHEY and CDR2 SVGAGI come from the germline V gene. CDR3 sequence reads: CASSLTGTLGAFF. Here the CDR3 DNA reads TGTGCCAGCAGCTTGACAGGGACTTTAGGGGCTTTCTTT.

V usage is TRBV7-9 and J usage is TRBJ1-6; D is unclear. Per the germline V gene, CDR1 is SEHNR and CDR2 is FQNEAQ (reference sequence). The CDR3 length is 15 residues. Trimming cost V 1 base and J 3 bases, with 7 bases left between them. CDR3 in DNA: TGTGCCAGCAGCTTAGATACAGACTATAATTCACCCCTCCACTTT. Translating gives CASSLDTDYNSPLHF.

The DNA for the CDR3 is TGCAGTGCTAGTTCGGGGCGGGGGAATCAGCCCCAGCATTTT. As protein: CSASSGRGNQPQHF. The gene calls are TRBV20-1 and TRBJ1-5; perhaps TRBD1 as D (5 bases). From germline, CDR1 is DFQATT and CDR2 SNEGSKA (reference sequence). Between the trimmed V and J ends, which lost 3 bases and 4 bases, there was a span of 13 bases. The CDR3 totals 14 residues.

The chain combines TRBV6-5 with TRBJ2-1, with 10 bases aligning to TRBD2. The CDR3 covers 13 residues. J lost 8 bases, V lost 8 bases, and 6 bases had no gene match. Germline V gives CDR1 MNHEY, CDR2 SVGAGI. This CDR3 reads CASSKREGDEQFF. The CDR3 DNA reads TGTGCCAGCTCGAAGCGGGAGGGGGATGAGCAGTTCTTC.

The chain uses TRBV30 and TRBJ2-2; D is possibly TRBD2 (6 bases). Germline V CDR1 and CDR2: GTSNPN, SVGIG (reference sequence). This CDR3 contains 18 residues. V was cut by 3 bases and J by 3 bases, with 23 bases left in between. Written as DNA, the CDR3 is TGTGCCTGGAGGTATGGGAAACTAGCCTTCCCTGACACCGGGGAGCTGTTTTTT. Amino acids: CAWRYGKLAFPDTGELFF.

The chain uses TRBV3-1 (or the pseudogene TRBV3-2) and TRBJ2-7; 7 bases align to TRBD2. The CDR3 is 15 residues long. CDR1 is LGHDT and CDR2 is YNNKEL in the germline V gene (reference sequence). V trimming: 3 bases; J trimming: 3 bases; junction bases outside the gene matches: 8. The DNA of the CDR3 is TGTGCCAGCAGCCATTCGGCGGGAGCATTCTACGAGCAGTACGTC. Protein product: CASSHSAGAFYEQYV.

The CDR3 protein is CASSSRGLMAEAFF. Here the CDR3 DNA reads TGTGCCAGCTCATCGCGGGGTCTGATGGCTGAAGCTTTCTTT. The V and J genes are TRBV18 and TRBJ1-1; no clear D gene. This CDR3 is built from 14 residues. V was pared by 5 bases and J by 6 bases, with 16 bases between. The germline V gene has CDR1 KGHSH and CDR2 LQKENI. Full variable domain (rest looked up from reference TRBV18 and TRBJ1-1): NAGVMQNPRHLVRRRGQEARLRCSPMKGHSHVYWYRQLPEEGLKFMVYLQKENIIDESGMPKERFSAEFPKEGPSILRIQQVVRGDSAAYFCASSSRGLMAEAFFGQGTRLTVV.

V and J are TRBV6-2 or TRBV6-3 and TRBJ1-5; D is unclear. The CDR3 extends over 18 amino acids. Deletions cut 5 bases from V and 3 bases from J, with 23 bases between. Per the germline V gene, CDR1 is MNHEY and CDR2 is SVGEGT. In nucleotides, the CDR3 is TGTGCCAGCAGTCCGCATCGGCGCAGGAAGGGAGTCAATCAGCCCCAGCATTTT. It specifies CASSPHRRRKGVNQPQHF.

This chain uses TRBV2 with TRBJ2-3, with 8 bases that match TRBD1. Germline V lookup: CDR1 SNHLY, CDR2 FYNNEI. V lost 2 bases and J lost 5; bases outside the gene matches: 18. The CDR3 is 19 residues long. The chain's CDR3 is CASSETDIGGRGQGDTQYF. CDR3 bases: TGTGCCAGCAGTGAAACAGACATTGGAGGCAGGGGGCAAGGAGATACGCAGTATTTT.

The chain carries TRBV6-1 and TRBJ2-5, with 7 bases identical to TRBD2. V lost 1 base to trimming and J lost 4 bases; unmatched junction nucleotides: 9. The V gene's germline CDR1 is MNHNS and CDR2 SASEGT. This CDR3 is 16 amino acids long. The CDR3 bases are TGTGCCAGCAGTGAAGTTGGCGCGGGAGCGGGAGAGACCCAGTACTTC. This translates into CASSEVGAGAGETQYF.

The genes are TRBV12-3 or TRBV12-4 and TRBJ1-6; D gene unclear. There are 13 residues in the CDR3. Trimming took 7 bases from V and 0 from J, leaving 4 bases between them. As DNA, the CDR3 is TGTGCCAGCAAGCGCTCCTATAATTCACCCCTCCACTTT. Translated, it gives CASKRSYNSPLHF.

The V call is TRBV23-1, the J call TRBJ1-4, with no clear D. TRBV23-1 is treated as an ORF (open reading frame) with a function not yet certain. This CDR3 spans 15 amino acids. Deletions cut 10 bases from V and 0 bases from J, with 15 bases between. CDR3 nucleotides: TGCGCCAAGACGGGTGGCTCGGCAACTAATGAAAAACTGTTTTTT. Its translation: CAKTGGSATNEKLFF.